This T cell receptor beta chain was retrieved from a study of blood T cells in healthy people across ages. Findings of the study overall: In these data, TCR beta diversity tracked strongly with naive T cell percentage. Long-lived and aged donors differed, with more naive CD4+ cells and higher diversity in the long-lived. PBMCs went unsorted, and a conclusive naive versus antigen-experienced comparison was therefore prevented.

In regard to this clonotype: Its antigen is unknown.

Roughly 9.5 milliliters of peripheral blood were drawn from each donor into EDTA-treated tubes. It was with a sample-barcoded 5' primer and a J-beta primer mix that a second PCR of about 6 to 12 cycles was run. TCRdb re-analysed the 5' RACE reads in MiXCR, keeping a single row per CDR3 protein. The table records about 780,000 distinct CDR3 sequences, less than 60% of them present only once. Source material: blood. This TCR was recovered from a man of 80 years or more in good health.

CDR3 sequence reads: CSATSGRRPWLTDTQYF. CDR3 in DNA: TGCAGTGCTACTAGCGGGAGGCGCCCGTGGCTCACAGATACGCAGTATTTT. This rearrangement joins TRBV20-1 to TRBJ2-3, with 11 bases matching TRBD2. The CDR3 has 17 amino acids. With V trimmed by 4 bases and J by 2 bases, 11 bases remained unmatched. CDR1 is DFQATT, CDR2 SNEGSKA, per germline (reference sequence).